Listed below are T cell receptor beta chains from one sample, sequenced in a study of control samples from healthy donors and cancer patients. Libraries were prepared by immunoSEQ multiplex PCR; TCRdb keeps only in-frame clonotypes and omits some of them. The repertoire has under 20,000 clones, 84% of them found once; the top ten carry less than 30%. Sequencing input: PBMCs. The receptors come from a woman between 65 and 79 years old with lung cancer. Each CDR3 is given with its conserved first and last residue. The order of the fields is D gene, J gene, clone size, V gene, CDR3 DNA, CDR3 protein. D genes are given only for firm matches. Size is stated for part of the rows, as once, few or many counts, or as a class when the clone is expanded.

NA TRBJ1-3 NA TRBV28 TGTGCCAGCAGTTTGCCTCAGTTGAAAAACACCATATATTTT CASSLPQLKNTIYF
NA TRBJ2-7 once TRBV25-1 TGTGCCAGCACTGCCTTATGGTCCTACGAGCAGTACTTC CASTALWSYEQYF
NA TRBJ2-5 NA TRBV4-1 TGCGCCAGCAGCCAAGGGGGACTGCAAGAGACCCAGTACTTC CASSQGGLQETQYF
NA TRBJ1-4 once TRBV21-1 TGTGCCAGCAGCTATGGGGACACGACGGGGACTAATGAAAAACTGTTTTTT CASSYGDTTGTNEKLFF
TRBD2 TRBJ2-3 NA TRBV13 TGTGCCAGCAGCCGCCCAGTGGGCGGGAGGGCCATAGATACGCAGTATTTT CASSRPVGGRAIDTQYF
TRBD2 TRBJ2-5 NA TRBV14 TGTGCCAGCAGCCAAGAAGCTAGCGGGAGGGAGACCCAGTACTTC CASSQEASGRETQYF
NA TRBJ2-3 NA TRBV4-3 TGCGCCAGCAGCCAAGATTCTACCCTCACAGATACGCAGTATTTT CASSQDSTLTDTQYF
TRBD1 TRBJ2-7 NA TRBV29-1 TGCAGCGCCTACCTTGGGGACAGGGGCAGCGAGCAGTACTTC CSAYLGDRGSEQYF
TRBD2 TRBJ2-2 NA TRBV2 TGTGCCAGCAATCACCTCGGACTAGCGGGAGAAGGCGCCGGGGAGCTGTTTTTT CASNHLGLAGEGAGELFF
NA TRBJ2-2 NA TRBV27 TGTGCCAGCACCGGTACCGGGGAGCTGTTTTTT CASTGTGELFF
TRBD1 TRBJ2-7 NA TRBV28 TGTGCCAGCAGTCCAAAACCCGGGACAGACCCTTACGAGCAGTACTTC CASSPKPGTDPYEQYF
NA TRBJ2-7 NA TRBV20-1 TGCAGTGCTAGTCTGGGCGTTGAAGGGAGCGAGCAGTACTTC CSASLGVEGSEQYF
NA TRBJ1-5 NA TRBV28 TGTGCCAGCAGTCCAGTGGCAGGAGGTGGCAATCAGCCCCAGCATTTT CASSPVAGGGNQPQHF
NA TRBJ1-5 NA TRBV7-8 TGTGCCAGCAGCTTAGCTGTCCAGGTTTATAGCAATCAGCCCCAGCATTTT CASSLAVQVYSNQPQHF
TRBD1 TRBJ2-1 NA TRBV5-1 TGCGCCAGCAGCTTGGGGGACAGGTACAATGAGCAGTTCTTC CASSLGDRYNEQFF
NA TRBJ2-1 NA TRBV6-2/TRBV6-3 TGTGCCAGCAGTTACACGGCAGTGGCCTACAATGAGCAGTTCTTC CASSYTAVAYNEQFF
NA TRBJ2-7 NA TRBV2 TGTGCCAGCGGCCGGGGAATTCACGAGCAGTACTTC CASGRGIHEQYF
NA TRBJ2-5 NA TRBV19 TGTGCCAGTAGTATATCGTTACAATTTCGCGAGACCCAGTACTTC CASSISLQFRETQYF
TRBD2 TRBJ2-2 NA TRBV7-3 TGTGCCAGCAGCCCCCTTCAAGGACTAGGGAACACCGGGGAGCTGTTTTTT CASSPLQGLGNTGELFF
TRBD1 TRBJ2-5 NA TRBV14 TGTGCCAGCAGCATCACGGCAGGGGGCGTTTCGGAGACCCAGTACTTC CASSITAGGVSETQYF
NA TRBJ1-1 NA TRBV7-9 TGTGCCAGCAGCTTAGTAGGGGACACTGAAGCTTTCTTT CASSLVGDTEAFF
TRBD2 TRBJ2-6 NA TRBV29-1 TGCAGCGCCTGGGGGGGAACCGGGGCCAACGTCCTGACTTTC CSAWGGTGANVLTF
NA TRBJ2-7 once TRBV7-2 TGTGCCAGCAGATCCGGACAGCCGACCTACGAGCAGTACTTC CASRSGQPTYEQYF
TRBD2 TRBJ2-1 NA TRBV5-1 TGCGCCAGCAAACTTGATAGAGGGGCTAGCGGGAAGGATAATGAGCAGTTCTTC CASKLDRGASGKDNEQFF
NA TRBJ2-7 few TRBV30 TGTGCCTGGAGTGCGGACCATCACTCCGAGCAGTACTTC CAWSADHHSEQYF
TRBD1 TRBJ2-7 NA TRBV11-2 TGTGCCAGCAGCTTAGATAACAGGGGGAGAGCCTACGAGCAGTACTTC CASSLDNRGRAYEQYF
NA TRBJ2-2 NA TRBV5-1 TGCGCCAGCAGCCAGACTAGGACTGGCACCGGGGAGCTGTTTTTT CASSQTRTGTGELFF
NA TRBJ1-5 few TRBV7-9 TGTGCCAGCAGCCCTGGAGGGGGGGCGGTTCAGCCCCAGCATTTT CASSPGGGAVQPQHF
NA TRBJ1-2 NA TRBV2 TGTGCCAGCAGTGAAGGGAATAACTATGGCTACACCTTC CASSEGNNYGYTF
TRBD2 TRBJ2-1 once TRBV2 TGTGCCAGCATATTGGGACTAGCGAATGAGCAGTTCTTC CASILGLANEQFF
NA TRBJ1-5 NA TRBV2 TGTGCCAGCAGTGTTAGGTCCAATCAGCCCCAGCATTTT CASSVRSNQPQHF
NA TRBJ1-2 NA TRBV19 TGTGCCACCTCGGAGGGGCCGTACTATGGCTACACCTTC CATSEGPYYGYTF
TRBD2 TRBJ2-1 NA TRBV14 TGTGCCAGCAGCCGATTAGGGAGGGCCGTGGGCAATGAGCAGTTCTTC CASSRLGRAVGNEQFF
TRBD2 TRBJ2-2 NA TRBV18 TGTGCCAGCTCACCACCAGGAGCGGGAGGAAGGACCGGGGAGCTGTTTTTT CASSPPGAGGRTGELFF
NA TRBJ2-3 NA TRBV30 TGTGCCTGGAGTGTGTGGGGAAAGGCTAGCACAGATACGCAGTATTTT CAWSVWGKASTDTQYF
TRBD2 TRBJ2-7 NA TRBV2 TGTGCCAGCACGGGGGGGAAGTACGAGCAGTACTTC CASTGGKYEQYF
TRBD1 TRBJ2-7 once TRBV28 TGTGCCAGCAGTCCCCAGGGACAGGGAACCTACGAGCAGTACTTC CASSPQGQGTYEQYF
TRBD1 TRBJ1-2 NA TRBV5-1 TGCGCCAGCAGCCCGGGACAGAGTAACTATGGCTACACCTTC CASSPGQSNYGYTF
NA TRBJ2-1 NA TRBV19 TGTGCCAGTAGTATGTTGGAGTGGGAGCAGTTCTTC CASSMLEWEQFF
NA TRBJ2-4 NA TRBV12-1 TGTGCCAGCAGTCCGAGGGTTTCGGTCTTAGCCAAAAACATTCAGTACTTC CASSPRVSVLAKNIQYF
NA TRBJ1-6 NA TRBV18 TGTGCCAGCTCACCGGCGGGAAGAGATTCACCCCTCCACTTT CASSPAGRDSPLHF
TRBD1 TRBJ1-1 NA TRBV3-1/TRBV3-2 TGTGCCAGCAGACCTACAGGGGGCCGGCAAGCTTTCTTT CASRPTGGRQAFF
TRBD2 TRBJ2-7 NA TRBV4-3 TGCGCCAGCAGCCAAGCCCCTGGAGCTAGCGGGTCTACCTACGAGCAGTACTTC CASSQAPGASGSTYEQYF
NA TRBJ2-7 NA TRBV6-5 TGTGCCAGCAGTTACTCGATGTCGGGGACCCCCTACGAGCAGTACTTC CASSYSMSGTPYEQYF
NA TRBJ2-3 few TRBV12-3/TRBV12-4 TGTGCCAGCAACCGGGAGTGGACAGATACGCAGTATTTT CASNREWTDTQYF
TRBD1 TRBJ1-6 NA TRBV9 TGTGCCAGCAGCGTAGGAGGGGGGACAGGACTTAATTCACCCCTCCACTTT CASSVGGGTGLNSPLHF
TRBD2 TRBJ2-2 NA TRBV7-2 TGTGCCAGCAGCTTAAATCGGGCTAGCGGGAGCAAAGCCACCGGGGAGCTGTTTTTT CASSLNRASGSKATGELFF
TRBD1 TRBJ2-1 NA TRBV6-5 TGTGCCAGCAGTTACTCTGGCAGGGGGCGCGAGCATGAGCAGTTCTTC CASSYSGRGREHEQFF